This TCR beta chain was recovered during a study of Graves' ophthalmopathy and Graves' hyperthyroidism. Patients with other autoimmune diseases, uncontrolled infections, pregnancy or lactation were excluded. Clinical symptoms, serum thyroxine, TRAb, thyroid ultrasound and orbital computed tomography were relied on for diagnosis. The germline gives CDR1 SGHKS, CDR2 YYEKEE (reference sequence). The V and J ends lost 6 bases and 7 bases, in that order; junction bases with no gene match: 13. CDR3 size: 16 residues. RNA transcripts served as template for amplifying TCR beta CDR3 sequences. An initial RT-PCR round employing HTBI primers preceded a second-round multiplex PCR. TCRdb processed the multiplex PCR reads anew with MiXCR; each CDR3 protein has one entry. This sample has about 740,000 distinct CDR3 sequences, with about 44% found just once. General study results and limits: Separation of ophthalmopathy from stable hyperthyroidism was achieved by a 13-signature model, at roughly 88% sensitivity and around 81% specificity. Blood also carried most expanded thyroid clonotypes exceeding 0.001 frequency.

This clonotype was found a few times. Its antigen is unidentified. The rearrangement links TRBV5-5 to TRBJ2-5; TRBD2 matches 12 bases. Sequenced: peripheral blood. The clonotype was recovered from an adult man with Graves' ophthalmopathy. CDR3 in DNA: TGTGCCAGCACCGTTACTAGCGGGAGGATGACCTTGACCCAGTACTTC. This translates into CASTVTSGRMTLTQYF.